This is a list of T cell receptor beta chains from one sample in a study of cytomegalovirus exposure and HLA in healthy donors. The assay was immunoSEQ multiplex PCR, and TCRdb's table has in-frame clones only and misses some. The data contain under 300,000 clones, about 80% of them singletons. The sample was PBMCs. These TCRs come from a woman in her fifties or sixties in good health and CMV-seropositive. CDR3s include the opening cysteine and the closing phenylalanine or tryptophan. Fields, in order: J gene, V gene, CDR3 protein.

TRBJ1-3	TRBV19	CASSFGGNSGNTIYF
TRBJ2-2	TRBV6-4	CASSDSGRGNTGELFF
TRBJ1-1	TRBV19	CASSLGGPSTEAFF
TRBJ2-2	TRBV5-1	CASREAVNTGELFF
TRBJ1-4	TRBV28	CASSLSGQLNEKLFF
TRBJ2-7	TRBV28	CASSLFGTRYEQYF
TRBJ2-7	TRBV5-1	CASTDTRQGAYEQYF
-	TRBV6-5	CASSYGTGATYEQYF
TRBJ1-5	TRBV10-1	CATQFTGNQPQHF
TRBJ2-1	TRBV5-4	CASSPGTSGTYNEQFF
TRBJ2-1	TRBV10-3	CAISAQNEQFF
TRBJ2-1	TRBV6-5	CASSLGLADYNEQFF
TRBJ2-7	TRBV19	CASSIRDRGEEQYF
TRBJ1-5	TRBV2	CASTPGVRPQHF
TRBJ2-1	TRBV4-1	CASSHRYRGTTNEQFF
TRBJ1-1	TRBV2	CASSEAENTEAFF
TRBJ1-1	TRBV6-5	CASKKMTLRGTEAFF
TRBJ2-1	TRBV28	CASTNRDRRIF